This TCR beta chain appears in the sequencing data of a study of beta chain features in type 1 diabetes. General study findings and limits: Type 1 diabetes patients showed a moderate but significant shortening of TCRB CDR3s in all four CD4+ subsets. Patients with type 1 diabetes showed fewer VDJ junction insertions and more deletions. The naive, central memory and Treg TCRB repertoires showed an apparent similarity that was greater among patients than among healthy donors.

Every bit of the isolated RNA underwent reverse transcription, so sequencing read expressed TCRB transcripts. Generated by immunoSEQ multiplex PCR, the TCRdb table keeps only in-frame clones and is missing some. Here the sample spans more than 120,000 clones, over 9.5% being singletons. This clone came up a few times. Its matching antigen is unknown. This CDR3 has 15 residues. V lost 4 bases and J lost 0, with 12 bases in between. CDR1 is ENHRY and CDR2 is SYGVKD in the germline V gene. Via CD45RO/CCR7/CD25/CD127/CD95/CD27, cells of the CD4+ naive, central memory, regulatory and stem cell-like memory subsets were sorted.

Sequenced sample: naive CD4+ T cells from blood. This chain uses TRBV10-3 with TRBJ1-2; the D gene is possibly TRBD1 (6 bases). This receptor was identified in a young man in good health. The CDR3 coding sequence is TGTGCCATCAGTGGAACAGGGCCAGCTAACTATGGCTACACCTTC. This encodes CAISGTGPANYGYTF.